This T cell receptor beta chain emerged from a study of blood T cells in healthy people across ages. Healthy Russian Caucasian donors spanned ages about 6 to 100 years. In the case of this clonotype: The antigen remains unidentified. One end of the junction does not line up with germline, which may come from a read error.

This CDR3 region has 13 residues. In germline, CDR1 is SGHTA, CDR2 FQGNSA. It was with a sample-barcoded 5' primer and a J-beta primer mix that a second PCR of roughly 7 to 12 cycles was run. TCRdb re-called the 5' RACE reads through MiXCR, storing one row per CDR3 protein. The table includes 550,000 to 750,000 distinct CDR3 sequences, 21% detected once. Study outcomes and limitations: Changes seen in expanded clonotypes were possibly confounded by donor CMV status left unknown.

The sequencing input was blood. The chain carries TRBV7-2 and TRBJ1-1; D is possibly TRBD1 (5 bases). The TCR sequence derives from a man aged 65-85 years in good health. CDR3 region: CASGLGVLASAFF. The CDR3 DNA follows: TGTGCCAGCGGCTTAGGGGTTCTTGCATCGGCTTTCTTT. Complete variable domain (other parts from reference TRBV7-2 and TRBJ1-1): GAGVSQSPSNKVTEKGKDVELRCDPISGHTALYWYRQSLGQGLEFLIYFQGNSAPDKSGLPSDRFSAERTGGSVSTLTIQRTQQEDSAVYLCASGLGVLASAFFGQGTRLTVV.